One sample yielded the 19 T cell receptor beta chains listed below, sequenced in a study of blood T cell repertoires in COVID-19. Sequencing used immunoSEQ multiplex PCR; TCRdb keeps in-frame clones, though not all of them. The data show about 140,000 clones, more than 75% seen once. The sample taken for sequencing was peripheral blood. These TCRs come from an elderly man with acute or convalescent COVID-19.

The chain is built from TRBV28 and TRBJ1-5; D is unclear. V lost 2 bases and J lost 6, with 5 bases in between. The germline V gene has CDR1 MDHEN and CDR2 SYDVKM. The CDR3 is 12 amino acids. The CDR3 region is CASSLGSQPQHF. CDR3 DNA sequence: TGTGCCAGCAGTTTAGGGAGTCAGCCCCAGCATTTT.

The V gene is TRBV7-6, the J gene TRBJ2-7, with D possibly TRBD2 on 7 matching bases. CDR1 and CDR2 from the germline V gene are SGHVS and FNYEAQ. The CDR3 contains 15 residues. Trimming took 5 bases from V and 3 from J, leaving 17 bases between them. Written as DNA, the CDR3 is TGTGCCAGCAGCCCAGGGGTGGGCGGGGGCTACGAGCAGTACTTC. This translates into CASSPGVGGGYEQYF.

Here the CDR3 DNA reads TGTGCCAGCAGTCCGCAGGGGGCATCTCGAATCGGGGAGCTGTTTTTT. Its protein is CASSPQGASRIGELFF. This chain connects TRBV3-1 (or the pseudogene TRBV3-2) to TRBJ2-2; 8 bases fit TRBD1. CDR3 size: 16 residues. The germline V gene encodes CDR1 LGHDT and CDR2 YNNKEL (reference sequence). Unmatched junction bases numbered 13, after V lost 6 bases and J lost 7 bases.

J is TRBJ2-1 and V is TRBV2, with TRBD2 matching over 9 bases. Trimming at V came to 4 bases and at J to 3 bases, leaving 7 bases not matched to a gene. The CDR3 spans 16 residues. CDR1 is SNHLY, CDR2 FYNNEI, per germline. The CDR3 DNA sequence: TGTGCCAGCAGTGGCAGCGGGGGGCCTCACTACAATGAGCAGTTCTTC. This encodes CASSGSGGPHYNEQFF.

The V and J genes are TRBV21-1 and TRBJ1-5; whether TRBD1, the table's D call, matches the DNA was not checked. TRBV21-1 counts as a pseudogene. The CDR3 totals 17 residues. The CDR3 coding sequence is TGTGCCAGCAGCAAGTTGGGGACAGAAAATAGCAATCAGCCCCAGCATTTT. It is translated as CASSKLGTENSNQPQHF.

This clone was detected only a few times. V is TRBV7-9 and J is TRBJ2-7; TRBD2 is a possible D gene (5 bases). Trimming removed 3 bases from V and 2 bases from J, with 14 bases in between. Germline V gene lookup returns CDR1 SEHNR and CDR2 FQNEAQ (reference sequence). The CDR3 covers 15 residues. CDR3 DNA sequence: TGTGCCAGCAGCTTCCTCACTGGAGGCACCTACGAGCAGTACTTC. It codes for CASSFLTGGTYEQYF.

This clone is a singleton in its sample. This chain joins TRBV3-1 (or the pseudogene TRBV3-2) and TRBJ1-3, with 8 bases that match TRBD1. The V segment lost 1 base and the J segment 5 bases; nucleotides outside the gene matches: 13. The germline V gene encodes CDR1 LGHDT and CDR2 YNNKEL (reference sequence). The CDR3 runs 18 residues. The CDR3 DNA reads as TGTGCCAGCAGCCAAGCGGGTGGGGACAGGATGCTCCGAAACACCATATATTTT. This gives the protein CASSQAGGDRMLRNTIYF.

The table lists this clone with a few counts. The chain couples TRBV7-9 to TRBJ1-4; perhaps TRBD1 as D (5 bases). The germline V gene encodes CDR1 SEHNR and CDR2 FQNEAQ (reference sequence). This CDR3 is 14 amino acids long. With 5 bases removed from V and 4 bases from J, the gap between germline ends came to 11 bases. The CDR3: CASSPGGSNEKLFF. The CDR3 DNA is TGTGCCAGCAGCCCGGGGGGTAGTAATGAAAAACTGTTTTTT.

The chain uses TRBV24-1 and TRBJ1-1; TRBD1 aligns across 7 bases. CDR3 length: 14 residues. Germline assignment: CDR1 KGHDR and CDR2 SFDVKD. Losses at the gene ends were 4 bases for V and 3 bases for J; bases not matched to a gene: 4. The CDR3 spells CATSDRGTDTEAFF. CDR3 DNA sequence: TGTGCCACCAGTGACCGGGGGACAGACACTGAAGCTTTCTTT.

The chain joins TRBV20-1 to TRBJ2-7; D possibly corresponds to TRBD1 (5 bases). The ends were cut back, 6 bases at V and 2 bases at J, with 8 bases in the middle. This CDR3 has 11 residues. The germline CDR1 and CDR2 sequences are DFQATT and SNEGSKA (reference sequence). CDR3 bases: TGCAGTGCCCCGGACACCTACGAGCAGTACTTC. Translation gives CSAPDTYEQYF.

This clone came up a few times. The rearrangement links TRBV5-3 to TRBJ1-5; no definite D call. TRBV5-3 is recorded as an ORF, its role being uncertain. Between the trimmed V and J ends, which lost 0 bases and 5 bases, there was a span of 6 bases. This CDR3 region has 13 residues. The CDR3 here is CARSLAPDQPQHF. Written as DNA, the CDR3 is TGTGCCAGAAGCTTGGCCCCGGATCAGCCCCAGCATTTT.

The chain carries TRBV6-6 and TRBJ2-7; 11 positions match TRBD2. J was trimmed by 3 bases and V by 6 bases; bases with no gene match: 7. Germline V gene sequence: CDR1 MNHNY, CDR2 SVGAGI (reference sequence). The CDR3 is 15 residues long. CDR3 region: CASSPRGTSGYEQYF. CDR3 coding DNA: TGTGCCAGCAGCCCAAGAGGGACTAGCGGCTACGAGCAGTACTTC.

The CDR3 here is CASIRQGSLTYEQYF. The CDR3 bases are TGTGCCAGCATCCGACAGGGGTCCCTTACCTACGAGCAGTACTTC. The chain couples TRBV2 to TRBJ2-7; 8 bases match TRBD1. The V segment lost 7 bases and the J segment 2 bases; nucleotides outside the gene matches: 10. Per germline, CDR1 SNHLY and CDR2 FYNNEI. The CDR3 has 15 amino acids.

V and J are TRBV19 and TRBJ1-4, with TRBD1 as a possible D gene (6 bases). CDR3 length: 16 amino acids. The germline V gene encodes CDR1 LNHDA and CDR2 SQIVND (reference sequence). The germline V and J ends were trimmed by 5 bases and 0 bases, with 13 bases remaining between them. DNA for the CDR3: TGTGCCAGTAGTGCCAAAAGGGGGTCAACTAATGAAAAACTGTTTTTT. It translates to CASSAKRGSTNEKLFF.

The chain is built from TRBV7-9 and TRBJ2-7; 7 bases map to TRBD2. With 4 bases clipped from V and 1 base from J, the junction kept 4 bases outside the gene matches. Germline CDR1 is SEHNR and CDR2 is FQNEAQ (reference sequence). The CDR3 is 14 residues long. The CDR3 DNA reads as TGTGCCAGCAGCTGGGGGGGTGATTCCTACGAGCAGTACTTC. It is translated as CASSWGGDSYEQYF.

The DNA of the CDR3 is TGTGCCAGCAGTGAAATCGTACAAGAGACCCAGTACTTC. This gives the protein CASSEIVQETQYF. The gene calls are TRBV6-1 and TRBJ2-5; D not resolved. Trimming stripped 2 bases from V and 2 bases from J, with 6 bases between. CDR3 size: 13 residues. Germline V gives CDR1 MNHNS, CDR2 SASEGT.

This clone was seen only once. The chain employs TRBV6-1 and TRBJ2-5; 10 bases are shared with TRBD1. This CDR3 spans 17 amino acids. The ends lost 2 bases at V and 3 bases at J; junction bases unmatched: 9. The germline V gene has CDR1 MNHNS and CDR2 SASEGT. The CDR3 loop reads CASSESGTGAPKETQYF. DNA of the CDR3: TGTGCCAGCAGTGAAAGTGGGACAGGGGCCCCGAAAGAGACCCAGTACTTC.

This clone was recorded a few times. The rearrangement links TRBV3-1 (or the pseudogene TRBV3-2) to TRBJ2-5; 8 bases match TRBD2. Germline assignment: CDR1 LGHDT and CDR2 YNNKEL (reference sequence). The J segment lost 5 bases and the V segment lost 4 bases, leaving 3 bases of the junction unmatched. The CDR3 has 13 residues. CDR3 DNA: TGTGCCAGCAGCCGACAGCGGGGGGAGACCCAGTACTTC. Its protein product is CASSRQRGETQYF.

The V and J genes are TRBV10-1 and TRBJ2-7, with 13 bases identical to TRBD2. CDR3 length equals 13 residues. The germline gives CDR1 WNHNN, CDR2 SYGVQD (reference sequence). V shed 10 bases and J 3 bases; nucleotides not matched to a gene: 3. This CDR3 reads CAIGLAGVYEQYF. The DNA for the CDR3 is TGCGCCATCGGACTAGCGGGGGTCTACGAGCAGTACTTC.